This TCR beta chain appears in the sequencing data of a study of neurological immune-mediated disorders. TCRdb ran MiXCR on the 5' RACE reads and lists one entry per CDR3 protein. The sample lists approximately 46,000 distinct CDR3 sequences, 10% to 13% occurring once. The V end lost 5 bases, the J end lost 0 bases, and 16 bases lay between the germline ends. The CDR3 runs 16 residues. Germline CDR1 reads SEHNR; CDR2 reads FQNEAQ (reference sequence). There are many counts of this clonotype. The sequencing sample was made of PBMCs. The sequence derives from a man between 70 and 80 years old with HTLV-1-associated myelopathy (HAM/TSP). This chain links TRBV7-9 with TRBJ1-1, with D unresolved. The CDR3 protein is CASSRQPSLVNTEAFF. The CDR3 nucleotides are TGTGCCAGCAGCCGCCAACCTTCGTTGGTGAACACTGAAGCTTTCTTT.